Each of the 12 T cell receptor beta chains below was sequenced from the same sample in a study of cytomegalovirus exposure and HLA in healthy donors. Generated by immunoSEQ multiplex PCR, the TCRdb table keeps only in-frame clones and is missing some. The sample shows some 240,000 clones, 80% to 90% of them seen only once. Sequencing used PBMCs. The source is a woman aged 18 to 35 in good health and CMV-seropositive.

The genes are TRBV4-1 and TRBJ2-7; weak D call: TRBD2 (6 bases). Trimming removed 4 bases at V and 7 bases at J, with 29 bases between. This CDR3 is 18 amino acids long. Per the germline V gene, CDR1 is MGHRA and CDR2 is YSYEKL. The CDR3 reads CASSRMGGLAEDSGEQYF. The CDR3, as DNA: TGCGCCAGCAGCCGGATGGGGGGACTGGCAGAAGACAGTGGGGAGCAGTACTTC.

V gene TRBV6-5 combines with J gene TRBJ1-5; D may be TRBD1 (6 bases). V was trimmed by 2 bases and J by 2 bases, leaving 13 bases between them. CDR3 length equals 16 residues. CDR1 MNHEY and CDR2 SVGAGI come from the germline V gene. The CDR3 sequence: CASSYRFKGGNQPQHF. The DNA of the CDR3 is TGTGCCAGCAGTTACCGCTTTAAGGGGGGCAATCAGCCCCAGCATTTT.

The J gene is TRBJ1-1, the V gene TRBV5-1; the match to TRBD1 covers 9 bases. This CDR3 has 15 amino acids. V was pared by 3 bases and J by 6 bases, with 9 bases of the junction left unmatched. Germline values: CDR1 SGHRS, CDR2 YFSETQ. Here the CDR3 DNA reads TGCGCCAGCAGCTCGGGACAGGGTGAAGTGGCTGAAGCTTTCTTT. This translates into CASSSGQGEVAEAFF.

This rearrangement joins TRBV7-9 to TRBJ2-1; tentatively, D is TRBD1 (6 bases). Germline V CDR1 and CDR2: SEHNR, FQNEAQ (reference sequence). V was cut by 1 base and J by 3 bases, with 10 bases left in between. There are 15 residues in the CDR3. CDR3 DNA sequence: TGTGCCAGCAGCTTAGGTTCAGGGGACTACAATGAGCAGTTCTTC. This encodes CASSLGSGDYNEQFF.

The chain recombines TRBV15 with TRBJ2-6; 7 bases match TRBD1. Looked up from germline, CDR1 is LNHNV and CDR2 is YYDKDF (reference sequence). CDR3 size: 17 residues. V shed 3 bases, J shed 0 bases, and the junction held 5 bases outside the gene matches. The CDR3 is CATSSRDSLSGANVLTF. The CDR3 DNA follows: TGTGCCACCAGCAGCCGGGACAGCCTCTCTGGGGCCAACGTCCTGACTTTC.

In the case of this clone: This CDR3 fails to terminate in the conserved phenylalanine or tryptophan, so it likely reflects a read error. The DNA is left out, because the CDR3 cannot be placed on it with certainty; the CDR3 is given as TCRdb lists it. The chain joins TRBV11-2 to TRBJ1-2. Germline assignment: CDR1 SGHAT and CDR2 FQNNGV. The CDR3 comprises 11 residues, both ends counted. The CDR3 protein is CASSLSEMSEV.

The V and J genes are TRBV4-1 and TRBJ1-3; D is uncertain. CDR1 and CDR2 (germline): MGHRA, YSYEKL. This CDR3 has 15 amino acids. Trimming took 2 bases from V and 0 from J, leaving 8 bases between them. The CDR3 DNA follows: TGCGCCAGCAGCCAATATACTCTCTCTGGAAACACCATATATTTT. Translated, it gives CASSQYTLSGNTIYF.

The table lists this clone with a few counts. J is TRBJ1-2 and V is TRBV6-1; 7 nucleotides match TRBD1. There are 14 residues in the CDR3. Losses at the gene ends were 5 bases for V and 4 bases for J; bases not matched to a gene: 7. From germline, CDR1 is MNHNS and CDR2 SASEGT. CDR3 sequence reads: CASSLTGFGYGYTF. As DNA, the CDR3 is TGTGCCAGCAGTCTGACAGGGTTCGGCTATGGCTACACCTTC.

The chain uses TRBV27 and TRBJ2-3; 8 bases match TRBD2. The CDR3 length is 14 residues. The J segment lost 6 bases and the V segment lost 3 bases, leaving 5 bases of the junction unmatched. CDR1 and CDR2 (germline): MNHEY, SMNVEV (reference sequence). CDR3 nucleotide sequence: TGTGCCAGCAGTTTGGGAGCGGGAGCCGATACGCAGTATTTT. Translation: CASSLGAGADTQYF.

The genes are TRBV6-1 and TRBJ1-2; TRBD1 might be the D (5 bases). V dropped 6 bases and J dropped 3 bases, with 11 bases sitting between them. This CDR3 has 13 residues. Germline-derived CDR1 and CDR2 are MNHNS and SASEGT. CDR3 in DNA: TGTGCCAGCAGCCCTCGGGGGTACTATGGCTACACCTTC. This translates into CASSPRGYYGYTF.

This clone was recorded once. The chain joins TRBV6-1 to TRBJ2-7; unclear D gene. CDR1 and CDR2 from the germline V gene are MNHNS and SASEGT. Trimming removed 4 bases at V and 4 bases at J, with 5 bases between. This CDR3 spans 11 amino acids. The CDR3 sequence: CASSGLYEQYF. Here the CDR3 DNA reads TGTGCCAGCAGTGGTCTGTACGAGCAGTACTTC.

V and J are TRBV5-1 and TRBJ2-7, with D tentatively TRBD2 (6 bases). Deletions cut 1 base from V and 3 bases from J, with 17 bases between. The CDR3 runs to 16 residues. Germline-derived CDR1 and CDR2 are SGHRS and YFSETQ. The DNA for the CDR3 is TGCGCCAGCAGCTTGCTTCCGCGGGGATGGCGCTACGAGCAGTACTTC. This gives the protein CASSLLPRGWRYEQYF.